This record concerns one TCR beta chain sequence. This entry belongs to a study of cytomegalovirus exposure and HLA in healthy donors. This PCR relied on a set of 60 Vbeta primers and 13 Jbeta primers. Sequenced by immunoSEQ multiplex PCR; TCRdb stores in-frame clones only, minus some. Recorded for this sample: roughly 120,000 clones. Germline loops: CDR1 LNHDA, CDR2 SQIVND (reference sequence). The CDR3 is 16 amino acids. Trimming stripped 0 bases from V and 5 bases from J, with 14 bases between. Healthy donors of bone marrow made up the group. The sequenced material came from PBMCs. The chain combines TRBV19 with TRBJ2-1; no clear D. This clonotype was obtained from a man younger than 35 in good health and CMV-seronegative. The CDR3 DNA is TGTGCCAGTAGTATAGAACACAGAAGATCCGACAATGAGCAGTTCTTC. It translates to CASSIEHRRSDNEQFF. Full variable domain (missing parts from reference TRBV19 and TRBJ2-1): DGGITQSPKYLFRKEGQNVTLSCEQNLNHDAMYWYRQDPGQGLRLIYYSQIVNDFQKGDIAEGYSVSREKKESFPLTVTSAQKNPTAFYLCASSIEHRRSDNEQFFGPGTRLTVL.